This T cell receptor (beta chain) was obtained from a study of shared clonotypes between healthy human individuals. Trimming removed 6 bases at V and 3 bases at J, with 11 bases between. The CDR3 consists of 13 residues. Germline CDR1 is KGHSH and CDR2 is LQKENI. As for this clone: Its antigen is unknown.

Method: immunoSEQ multiplex PCR; TCRdb's copy keeps in-frame clones and lacks some. The sample contains about a million clones, around 76% of which appear only once. Study-level findings and limits: The study generally estimated greater richness for naive than memory subsets.

V and J are TRBV18 and TRBJ1-1; D unresolved. The TCR originated in a man aged 18 to 30 in good health. The sample taken for sequencing was memory CD4+ T cells sorted from blood. Subset indicated: CD45RA-negative fraction. CDR3 coding DNA: TGTGCCAGCTCGGGGTTTGGGCACACTGAAGCTTTCTTT. Protein: CASSGFGHTEAFF. The full variable domain, rest sourced from reference TRBV18 and TRBJ1-1, is NAGVMQNPRHLVRRRGQEARLRCSPMKGHSHVYWYRQLPEEGLKFMVYLQKENIIDESGMPKERFSAEFPKEGPSILRIQQVVRGDSAAYFCASSGFGHTEAFFGQGTRLTVV.